Listed here is a single T cell receptor beta chain. The antigen is unknown. The same CDR3 is also encoded by other DNA sequences in this sample. The data stem from a study of shared clonotypes between healthy human individuals. Notes on the study in general: A reduction in generation probabilities was seen for non-shared clonotypes relative to those shared by all four donors.

TCRdb keeps only in-frame clones here, not all; method: immunoSEQ multiplex PCR. The sample contains roughly 1 million clones, around 75% of which appear only once. The germline V gene encodes CDR1 SGHRS and CDR2 YFSETQ. The CDR3 is 14 amino acids. V lost 0 bases, J lost 4 bases, and 9 bases lay in between. Source material: memory CD4+ T cells sorted from blood. The subset denotes: CD45RA-negative fraction. The genes are TRBV5-1 and TRBJ2-3; D possibly corresponds to TRBD2 (5 bases). The sequence came from a man aged 18 to 35 in good health. The CDR3 loop reads CASSLDPGADTQYF. The CDR3 bases are TGCGCCAGCAGCTTGGACCCCGGGGCAGATACGCAGTATTTT. Variable domain in full (rest from reference TRBV5-1 and TRBJ2-3): KAGVTQTPRYLIKTRGQQVTLSCSPISGHRSVSWYQQTPGQGLQFLFEYFSETQRNKGNFPGRFSGRQFSNSRSEMNVSTLELGDSALYLCASSLDPGADTQYFGPGTRLTVL.